This T cell receptor beta chain originates from a study of vaccination and CD4 T cells after COVID-19. Treatment indicated: approximately nine-day PBMC culture with coronavirus spike peptide pools or control peptides (ViraFEST assay). With the Oncomine TCR Beta short-read assay, DNA from cultured CD4+ T cells was sequenced. TCRdb reprocessed the PCR reads with MiXCR, giving one entry per CDR3 protein. Of around 13,000 distinct CDR3 sequences in the sample, less than 70% were seen once. From germline, CDR1 is GTSNPN and CDR2 SVGIG (reference sequence). V lost 2 bases to trimming and J lost 0 bases; unmatched junction nucleotides: 3. The CDR3 length is 15 residues. As for this clonotype: The antigen remains unidentified.

This sequence originates from a human donor who had recovered from COVID-19. The V gene is TRBV30, the J gene TRBJ2-7; 11 bases agree with TRBD2. The sequenced material came from CD4+ T cells from blood, cultured in vitro. The CDR3 sequence is CAWSRLAGTSYEQYF. The CDR3 DNA follows: TGTGCCTGGAGTCGACTAGCGGGGACCTCCTACGAGCAGTACTTC.